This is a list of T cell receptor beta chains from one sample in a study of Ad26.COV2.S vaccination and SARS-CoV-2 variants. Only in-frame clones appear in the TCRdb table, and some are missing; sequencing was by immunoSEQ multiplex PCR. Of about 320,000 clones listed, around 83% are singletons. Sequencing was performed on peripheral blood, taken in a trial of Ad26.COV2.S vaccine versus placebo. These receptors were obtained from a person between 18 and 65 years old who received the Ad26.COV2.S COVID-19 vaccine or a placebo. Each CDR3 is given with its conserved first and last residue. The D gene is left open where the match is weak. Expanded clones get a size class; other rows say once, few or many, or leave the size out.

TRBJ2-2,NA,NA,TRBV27,CASTQRGVNTGELFF,TGTGCCAGCACCCAACGCGGCGTAAACACCGGGGAGCTGTTTTTT
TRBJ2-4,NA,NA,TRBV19,CASIFRVAKNIQYF,TGTGCCAGTATCTTCAGGGTAGCCAAAAACATTCAGTACTTC
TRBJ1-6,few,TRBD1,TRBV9,CASSAGQGSPLHF,TGTGCCAGCAGCGCCGGACAGGGTTCACCCCTCCACTTT
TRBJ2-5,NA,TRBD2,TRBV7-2,CASSSGGAGSWETQYF,TGTGCCAGCAGCTCCGGGGGGGCAGGGTCTTGGGAGACCCAGTACTTC
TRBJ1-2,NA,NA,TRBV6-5,CASSYSEGNYGYTF,TGTGCCAGCAGTTACTCGGAAGGCAACTATGGCTACACCTTC
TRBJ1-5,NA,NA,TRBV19,CASSKRQTIIQPQHF,TGTGCCAGTAGTAAGAGGCAGACAATTATTCAGCCCCAGCATTTT
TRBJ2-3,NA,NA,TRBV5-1,CASSLPSGDRDTQYF,TGCGCCAGCAGCTTGCCTAGCGGGGACAGGGATACGCAGTATTTT
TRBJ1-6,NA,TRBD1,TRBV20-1,CSASTGVNSPLHF,TGCAGTGCTAGTACAGGGGTAAATTCACCCCTCCACTTT
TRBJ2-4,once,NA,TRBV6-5,CASSYSRALAKNIQYF,TGTGCCAGCAGTTACTCGAGGGCACTAGCCAAAAACATTCAGTACTTC
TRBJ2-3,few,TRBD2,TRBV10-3,CAIGTRTSGSTDTQYF,TGTGCCATCGGCACACGGACTAGCGGGAGCACAGATACGCAGTATTTT
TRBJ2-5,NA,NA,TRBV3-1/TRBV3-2,CASSQGTGKGETQYF,TGTGCCAGCAGCCAAGGGACGGGGAAGGGGGAGACCCAGTACTTC
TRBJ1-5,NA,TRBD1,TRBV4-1,CASSQEGSQGGNQPQHF,TGCGCCAGCAGCCAAGAAGGATCGCAGGGGGGCAATCAGCCCCAGCATTTT
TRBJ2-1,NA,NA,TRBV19,CASSPRGQGTLSYNEQFF,TGTGCCAGTAGCCCCAGAGGGCAGGGCACCCTATCCTACAATGAGCAGTTCTTC
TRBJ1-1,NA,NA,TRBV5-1,CASSDLPTTEAFF,TGCGCCAGCTCGGACCTTCCTACCACTGAAGCTTTCTTT
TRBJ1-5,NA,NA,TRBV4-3,CASSHPIRANSNQPQHF,TGCGCCAGCAGCCACCCCATTAGAGCGAATAGCAATCAGCCCCAGCATTTT
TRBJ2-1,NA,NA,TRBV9,CASSPQGGGGSGEQFF,TGTGCCAGCAGCCCCCAGGGGGGGGGCGGGTCCGGTGAGCAGTTCTTC
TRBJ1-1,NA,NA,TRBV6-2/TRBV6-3,CASSYYRVEEVHTEAFF,TGTGCCAGCAGTTACTACAGAGTCGAAGAAGTCCACACTGAAGCTTTCTTT
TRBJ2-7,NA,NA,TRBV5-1,CASSLGQKPPYEQYF,TGCGCCAGCAGCTTGGGACAGAAACCCCCCTACGAGCAGTACTTC
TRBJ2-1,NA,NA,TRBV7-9,CASSPTGHNRGGSYNEQFF,TGTGCCAGCAGCCCTACAGGGCACAATCGCGGGGGCTCCTACAATGAGCAGTTCTTC
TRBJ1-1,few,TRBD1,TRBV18,CASSRAGQGSTEAFF,TGTGCCAGCTCACGAGCGGGACAGGGTAGCACTGAAGCTTTCTTT
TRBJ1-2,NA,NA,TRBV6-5,CASSPRTTLGYGYTF,TGTGCCAGCAGTCCTAGAACGACGCTGGGGTATGGCTACACCTTC
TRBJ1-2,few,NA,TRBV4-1,CASSPTGWLNGYTF,TGCGCCAGCAGCCCGACAGGCTGGCTGAATGGCTACACCTTC
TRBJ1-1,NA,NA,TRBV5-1,CASSSPGRHTEAFF,TGCGCCAGCAGTTCCCCGGGACGGCACACTGAAGCTTTCTTT
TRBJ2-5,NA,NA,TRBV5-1,CASSYGHQSGETQYF,TGCGCCAGCAGTTACGGACACCAAAGTGGGGAGACCCAGTACTTC
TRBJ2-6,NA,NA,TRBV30,CAWSPGLSGANVLTF,TGTGCCTGGAGTCCGGGACTCTCTGGGGCCAACGTCCTGACTTTC
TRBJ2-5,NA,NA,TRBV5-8,CASSFGFGYQETQYF,TGTGCCAGCAGCTTCGGCTTCGGGTACCAAGAGACCCAGTACTTC
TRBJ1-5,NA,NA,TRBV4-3,CASSLAGGNQPQHF,TGCGCCAGCAGCCTTGCCGGAGGGAATCAGCCCCAGCATTTT